Below, 30 T cell receptor beta chains from the same sample are listed, as sequenced in a study of T cells in Graves' hyperthyroidism and ophthalmopathy. RNA transcripts were the template for amplifying TCR beta CDR3 regions. Primed by the HTBI set, a first-round RT-PCR was run on the TCR CDR3. TCRdb used MiXCR to reprocess the multiplex PCR reads, holding one entry per CDR3 protein. The table lists 450,000 to 700,000 distinct CDR3 sequences, 46% of them singletons. Sequencing input: peripheral blood or thyroid tissue (not recorded which). All receptors derive from a woman younger than 35 with Graves' hyperthyroidism.

To note about this clonotype: Compared with germline, one end of the junction differs, possibly owing to a read error. V is TRBV5-6 and J is TRBJ1-3, with D perhaps TRBD1 (6 bases). The CDR3 totals 16 residues. CDR1 and CDR2 from the germline V gene are SGHDT and YYEEEE. The CDR3 DNA is TGTGCCAGCAACTTGGAAGGTCAGGGGACTGGAAACACCATATATTTT. Its translation: CASNLEGQGTGNTIYF.

This clonotype was counted ten times or more. V is TRBV27 and J is TRBJ2-6, with D perhaps TRBD1 or TRBD2 (6 bases each). Germline V gene sequence: CDR1 MNHEY, CDR2 SMNVEV (reference sequence). The CDR3 extends over 18 amino acids. V was cut by 4 bases and J by 3 bases, with 19 bases left in between. CDR3 sequence: CASSSPRARGGGANVLTF. The CDR3, as DNA: TGTGCCAGCAGTTCTCCAAGGGCCAGGGGAGGTGGGGCCAACGTCCTGACTTTC.

A remark on this clonotype: A read error may produce the germline difference seen at one junction end. The genes are TRBV2 and TRBJ2-1, with D unclear. Looked up from germline, CDR1 is SNHLY and CDR2 is FYNNEI. The CDR3 spans 13 residues. The CDR3 sequence is CASRSTRYNAQFF. The CDR3 coding sequence is TGTGCCAGCAGAAGTACCCGATACAATGCGCAGTTCTTC.

The chain joins TRBV25-1 to TRBJ2-7, with 9 bases lining up with TRBD2. In germline, CDR1 is MGHDK, CDR2 SYGVNS. This CDR3 is 15 amino acids long. V was pared by 1 base and J by 2 bases, with 3 bases of the junction left unmatched. The CDR3 sequence is CASSESGLATYEQYF. CDR3 bases: TGTGCCAGCAGTGAATCGGGACTAGCTACCTACGAGCAGTACTTC.

The chain recombines TRBV4-2 with TRBJ2-5; D perhaps matches TRBD2 (6 bases). The CDR3 is made up of 16 amino acids. Trimming left V 1 base short and J 4 bases short, with 16 bases between. Germline lookup yields CDR1 LGHNA and CDR2 YNFKEQ. CDR3 in DNA: TGTGCCAGCAGCCAAGCCCTAGTGGGAGGAATAGAGACCCAGTACTTC. Translating it yields CASSQALVGGIETQYF.

The chain recombines TRBV29-1 with TRBJ1-5; 12 bases are shared with TRBD1. Germline V lookup: CDR1 SQVTM, CDR2 ANQGSEA. With V trimmed by 3 bases and J by 13 bases, 7 bases remained unmatched. CDR3 length equals 13 residues. The CDR3 nucleotides are TGCAGCGTTGATACCGGGACAGGGGGCTCTCAGCATTTT. Encoded protein: CSVDTGTGGSQHF.

The rearrangement links TRBV10-3 to TRBJ1-5; D unresolved. The CDR3 is made up of 14 amino acids. The V gene's germline CDR1 is ENHRY and CDR2 SYGVKD. V dropped 3 bases and J dropped 14 bases, with 20 bases sitting between them. The CDR3 nucleotides read TGTGCCATCAGTGAAGGCGGGAGTTTGTCCTACGAGCATTTT. Its protein product is CAISEGGSLSYEHF.

This clonotype is medium-sized by share. The chain couples TRBV5-5 to TRBJ1-1; 8 bases align to TRBD1. Germline CDR1 is SGHKS and CDR2 is YYEKEE (reference sequence). V was pared by 10 bases and J by 1 base, with 18 bases of the junction left unmatched. This CDR3 region has 17 residues. The CDR3 bases are TGTGCCTGCAATCCGGGACAGGTATCATTTGGGAACACTGAAGCTTTCTTT. It yields the protein CACNPGQVSFGNTEAFF.

The V gene is TRBV9, the J gene TRBJ2-6; weak D call: TRBD1 (6 bases). V shed 0 bases and J shed 1 base, with 8 bases lying between them. The CDR3 covers 16 residues. Germline CDR1 SGDLS, CDR2 YYNGEE. The CDR3, as DNA: TGTGCCAGCAGCGTAGCGAGGGGGTCTGGGGCCAACGTCCTGACTTTC. It encodes CASSVARGSGANVLTF.

The sample holds a few counts of this clonotype. The genes are TRBV4-3 and TRBJ2-6, with 8 nucleotides matching TRBD1. The CDR3 extends over 21 amino acids. The trim removed 0 bases at V and 3 bases at J, leaving 16 bases unmatched. Germline V gene data show CDR1 as LGHNA and CDR2 as YSLEER. CDR3 loop: CASSQDLRRTGWFFGANVLTF. Written as DNA, the CDR3 is TGCGCCAGCAGCCAAGATCTGCGGCGGACAGGGTGGTTCTTTGGGGCCAACGTCCTGACTTTC.

This clonotype appeared many times. The rearrangement joins TRBV7-2 to TRBJ2-7, with 13 bases aligning to TRBD2. Germline V gene sequence: CDR1 SGHTA, CDR2 FQGNSA. J gave up 7 bases and V 5 bases, and 2 bases lay outside the gene matches. This CDR3 has 13 residues. The CDR3 here is CASSTGLAGEQYF. As DNA, the CDR3 is TGTGCCAGCAGCACGGGACTAGCGGGGGAGCAGTACTTC.

This clonotype has only one observation. The V call is TRBV12-5, the J call TRBJ1-3; 11 bases map to TRBD1. In germline, CDR1 is LGHNT, CDR2 FRNRAP. The CDR3 consists of 18 residues. CDR3 protein: CASTQHGTGGVSGNTIYF. The CDR3 DNA sequence: TGTGCCAGCACCCAACATGGGACAGGGGGTGTCTCTGGAAACACCATATATTTT.

The chain couples TRBV11-3 to TRBJ2-7, with D perhaps assigned TRBD1 or TRBD2 (5 bases each). The CDR3 has 14 residues. V lost 2 bases and J lost 5, with 13 bases in between. The germline V gene encodes CDR1 SGHNT and CDR2 YENEEA. CDR3 sequence: CASSLRPRENEQYF. In DNA form, the CDR3 reads TGTGCCAGCAGCTTAAGACCCAGGGAGAACGAGCAGTACTTC.

The chain employs TRBV6-6 and TRBJ2-2, with D possibly being TRBD1 (5 bases). Deletions cut 2 bases from V and 8 bases from J, with 6 bases between. The CDR3 consists of 12 residues. The germline gives CDR1 MNHNY, CDR2 SVGAGI (reference sequence). The CDR3 sequence is CASSYRQGELFF. The CDR3 region has the DNA TGTGCCAGCAGTTACAGACAGGGGGAGCTGTTTTTT.

Of note for this clonotype: One base away lies a much larger clone, so this may be a sequencing read error. The V gene is TRBV20-1, the J gene TRBJ2-7; 7 bases align to TRBD2. Germline V lookup: CDR1 DFQATT, CDR2 SNEGSKA (reference sequence). This CDR3 region has 13 residues. DNA for the CDR3: TGCAGTGCCCTAGAGGGAGGGCGTTACGAGCAGCACTTC. Translated: CSALEGGRYEQHF.

This sequence joins TRBV19 and TRBJ2-1, with TRBD1 matching 8 bases. This CDR3 region has 13 residues. V trimming: 10 bases; J trimming: 2 bases; junction bases outside the gene matches: 4. Per germline, CDR1 LNHDA and CDR2 SQIVND (reference sequence). CDR3 residues: CATRQGTYNEQFF. DNA for the CDR3: TGTGCCACCCGACAGGGGACCTACAATGAGCAGTTCTTC.

The gene calls are TRBV29-1 and TRBJ1-1; D is unclear. V was trimmed by 1 base and J by 3 bases, leaving 6 bases between them. The CDR3 runs 12 residues. The germline CDR1 and CDR2 sequences are SQVTM and ANQGSEA. The CDR3: CSVEVGDTEAFF. The CDR3, as DNA: TGCAGCGTTGAAGTTGGGGACACTGAAGCTTTCTTT.

The chain has TRBV20-1 and TRBJ2-7, with TRBD1 matching 12 bases. This CDR3 contains 14 residues. The germline CDR1 and CDR2 sequences are DFQATT and SNEGSKA (reference sequence). The trim removed 2 bases at V and 6 bases at J, leaving 5 bases unmatched. CDR3 in DNA: TGCAGTGCTAGATCAGGGACAGGGGGCATCGAGCAGTACTTC. This translates into CSARSGTGGIEQYF.

This clonotype has just one count. This sequence joins TRBV7-9 and TRBJ1-4; no reliable D call. V shed 11 bases and J shed 7 bases, with 17 bases lying between them. Germline CDR1 and CDR2: SEHNR and FQNEAQ (reference sequence). There are 13 residues in the CDR3. The CDR3 sequence is CASLFQDSEKLFF. CDR3 coding DNA: TGTGCCTCGCTATTCCAGGATAGTGAAAAACTGTTTTTT.

The chain carries TRBV10-3 and TRBJ1-1; 8 bases are shared with TRBD1. The CDR3 runs to 12 residues. With V trimmed by 6 bases and J by 10 bases, 7 bases remained unmatched. Per germline, CDR1 ENHRY and CDR2 SYGVKD. DNA for the CDR3: TGTGCCATCAGACCGACAGGGGTCGGAGCTTTCTTT. Protein sequence: CAIRPTGVGAFF.

This clonotype was picked up many times. The chain is built from TRBV20-1 and TRBJ1-2; 9 bases agree with TRBD1. The ends lost 1 base at V and 4 bases at J; junction bases unmatched: 7. Germline-derived CDR1 and CDR2 are DFQATT and SNEGSKA (reference sequence). The CDR3 contains 15 residues. DNA of the CDR3: TGCAGTGCTAGAGGTCGGACAGGGGCAATCTATGGCTACACCTTC. It encodes CSARGRTGAIYGYTF.

The chain recombines TRBV18 with TRBJ2-7; D gene ambiguous. The ends were cut back, 3 bases at V and 3 bases at J, with 6 bases in the middle. Germline assignment: CDR1 KGHSH and CDR2 LQKENI. The CDR3 runs to 12 residues. The CDR3 reads CASSPGLYEQYF. CDR3 coding DNA: TGTGCCAGCTCACCGGGCCTCTACGAGCAGTACTTC.

This clonotype has at least ten counts. J is TRBJ1-5 and V is TRBV7-2, with 9 nucleotides matching TRBD1. Germline CDR1 SGHTA, CDR2 FQGNSA. V was pared by 2 bases and J by 7 bases, with 12 bases of the junction left unmatched. CDR3 length: 17 amino acids. The CDR3 here is CASSLPTGGQLGQPQHF. Here the CDR3 DNA reads TGTGCCAGCAGCTTACCGACAGGGGGACAGCTGGGACAGCCCCAGCATTTT.

The V call is TRBV6-5, the J call TRBJ1-6; D gene uncertain. The V and J ends lost 5 bases and 5 bases respectively, with 19 bases between them. Germline CDR1 MNHEY, CDR2 SVGAGI. This CDR3 has 17 amino acids. The CDR3 is CASSRASRTGDNSPLHF. The CDR3 DNA is TGTGCCAGCAGTCGGGCTAGCAGAACCGGGGATAATTCACCCCTCCACTTT.

This sequence joins TRBV4-2 and TRBJ1-2; possibly TRBD1 for D (6 bases). V lost 1 base and J 5 bases, leaving 11 bases between the germline ends. Germline CDR1 and CDR2: LGHNA and YNFKEQ. The length of the CDR3 is 14 residues. The DNA for the CDR3 is TGTGCCAGCAGCCAAGCCACGACAGGATATGGCTACACCTTC. This sequence encodes CASSQATTGYGYTF.

This clonotype has only a few counts. The chain couples TRBV10-3 to TRBJ2-6; D is perhaps TRBD1 (5 bases). Per the germline V gene, CDR1 is ENHRY and CDR2 is SYGVKD. The CDR3 runs 14 residues. V was trimmed by 0 bases and J by 5 bases, leaving 5 bases between them. The CDR3 DNA is TGTGCCATCAGTGAGTCGGACAGGGCCAACGTCCTGACTTTC. Protein: CAISESDRANVLTF.

Worth noting for this clonotype: Just one base apart from a much larger clone, this may be a read error. This chain joins TRBV19 and TRBJ1-5; D is possibly TRBD1 (5 bases). Germline CDR1 is LNHDA and CDR2 is SQIVND (reference sequence). The CDR3 sequence is 15 residues long. V lost 1 base and J 6 bases, leaving 13 bases between the germline ends. Written as DNA, the CDR3 is TGTGCCAGTAGTATAGGAAAACAGGAAATTCAGCCCCAGCATTTT. Translated: CASSIGKQEIQPQHF.

This clonotype showed up many times. V usage is TRBV7-9 and J usage is TRBJ1-6, with 7 bases that match TRBD1. The CDR3 loop spans 17 amino acids. The germline CDR1 and CDR2 sequences are SEHNR and FQNEAQ (reference sequence). V lost 1 base and J lost 5; bases outside the gene matches: 8. CDR3 region: CASSLVGQGGHNSPLHF. CDR3 bases: TGTGCCAGCAGCTTAGTCGGCCAGGGGGGTCATAATTCACCCCTCCACTTT. Full variable domain (outside the CDR3, taken from reference TRBV7-9 and TRBJ1-6): DTGVSQNPRHKITKRGQNVTFRCDPISEHNRLYWYRQTLGQGPEFLTYFQNEAQLEKSRLLSDRFSAERPKGSFSTLEIQRTEQGDSAMYLCASSLVGQGGHNSPLHFGNGTRLTVT.

The rearrangement uses TRBV10-3 and TRBJ1-6; tentative D call: TRBD1 (6 bases). Germline values: CDR1 ENHRY, CDR2 SYGVKD. This CDR3 is 12 amino acids long. V shed 10 bases and J shed 14 bases, with 18 bases lying between them. CDR3 DNA: TGTGCCAGCTCCCAGGGGTCTACATCCCTCCACTTT. Its translation is CASSQGSTSLHF.

This clonotype was seen many times. V and J are TRBV4-2 and TRBJ2-5; D perhaps matches TRBD1 (5 bases). The V gene lost 1 base and the J gene lost 4 bases, with 13 bases spanning the gap. The CDR3 contains 15 residues. Per the germline V gene, CDR1 is LGHNA and CDR2 is YNFKEQ. This CDR3 reads CASSQGLRGGETQYF. The CDR3 bases are TGTGCCAGCAGCCAAGGTCTAAGGGGCGGAGAGACCCAGTACTTC.